This T cell receptor beta chain was sequenced during a study of cytomegalovirus exposure and HLA in healthy donors. As concerns this clone: Antigen specificity is unknown.

Germline CDR1 SGHRS, CDR2 YFSETQ. The CDR3 length is 15 residues. Trimming stripped 4 bases from V and 0 bases from J, with 10 bases between. Study-wide points: Because they were indistinguishable, some V segments, including TRBV6-2 and TRBV6-3, were excluded. A few chains tied to CMV proved CMV antigen-specific in vitro. V- and J-gene trimming in TCR beta was tied to a missense DCLRE1C variant by an analysis performed later. It was in a later analysis that TCR association rates were seen to vary by HLA locus, highest for DRB1 and lowest for HLA-C.

Amplification used 60 Vbeta primers and 13 Jbeta primers. TCRdb's table, derived via immunoSEQ multiplex PCR, lists solely in-frame clones and lacks some. Across under 200,000 clones, the top ten clones capture 2% to 2.5% of the sample. Sequenced material: PBMCs. The chain recombines TRBV5-1 with TRBJ1-4; D perhaps matches TRBD1 (6 bases). The sequence was obtained from a man between 25 and 39 years old in good health and CMV-seronegative. The CDR3: CASSRGASTNEKLFF. CDR3 coding DNA: TGCGCCAGCAGCCGGGGGGCCTCAACTAATGAAAAACTGTTTTTT.